Below are 32 T cell receptor beta chains sequenced from a single sample in a study of cytomegalovirus exposure and HLA in healthy donors. TCRdb's table, derived via immunoSEQ multiplex PCR, lists solely in-frame clones and lacks some. The sample includes more than 55,000 clones, roughly 87% of them seen just once. Sequencing used PBMCs. The origin of the receptors is a woman younger than 30 in good health and CMV-seronegative.

V and J are TRBV5-5 and TRBJ1-1; the D is unclear. This CDR3 contains 14 residues. Trimming cost V 1 base and J 0 bases, with 7 bases left between them. CDR1 and CDR2 from the germline V gene are SGHKS and YYEKEE (reference sequence). CDR3 DNA: TGTGCCAGCAGCTTGACAGCTCTGAACACTGAAGCTTTCTTT. Residues: CASSLTALNTEAFF.

V and J are TRBV18 and TRBJ2-3; D uncertain. V dropped 3 bases and J dropped 5 bases, with 9 bases sitting between them. In germline, CDR1 is KGHSH, CDR2 LQKENI. The CDR3 spans 13 residues. The chain's CDR3 is CASSPYTKDTQYF. The CDR3 DNA reads as TGTGCCAGCTCACCGTACACAAAAGATACGCAGTATTTT.

V gene TRBV30 combines with J gene TRBJ2-7; 10 nucleotides match TRBD1. The CDR3 has 14 amino acids. V lost 2 bases, J lost 3 bases, and 4 bases stayed unmatched. Germline V lookup: CDR1 GTSNPN, CDR2 SVGIG (reference sequence). The CDR3 bases are TGTGCCTGGAGTCCCGGGACAGGGGACTACGAGCAGTACTTC. It translates to CAWSPGTGDYEQYF.

The chain employs TRBV19 and TRBJ2-2; D may be TRBD1 (6 bases). The germline V gene encodes CDR1 LNHDA and CDR2 SQIVND (reference sequence). The CDR3 extends over 14 amino acids. V lost 10 bases, J lost 0 bases, and 12 bases lay in between. For the CDR3, the DNA is TGTGCCACCAGGACAGCCGCGAACACCGGGGAGCTGTTTTTT. It specifies CATRTAANTGELFF. Full variable domain (rest looked up from reference TRBV19 and TRBJ2-2): DGGITQSPKYLFRKEGQNVTLSCEQNLNHDAMYWYRQDPGQGLRLIYYSQIVNDFQKGDIAEGYSVSREKKESFPLTVTSAQKNPTAFYLCATRTAANTGELFFGEGSRLTVL.

The chain recombines TRBV7-9 with TRBJ2-7, with TRBD2 matching over 8 bases. CDR1 SEHNR and CDR2 FQNEAQ come from the germline V gene (reference sequence). Trimming removed 5 bases from V and 4 bases from J; junction bases left unmatched: 4. This CDR3 comprises 13 residues. CDR3 amino acids: CASSPGGGYEQYF. The CDR3 DNA sequence: TGTGCCAGCAGCCCGGGGGGGGGTTACGAGCAGTACTTC. The full variable domain, rest sourced from reference TRBV7-9 and TRBJ2-7, is DTGVSQNPRHKITKRGQNVTFRCDPISEHNRLYWYRQTLGQGPEFLTYFQNEAQLEKSRLLSDRFSAERPKGSFSTLEIQRTEQGDSAMYLCASSPGGGYEQYFGPGTRLTVT.

V is TRBV5-6 and J is TRBJ1-1; possibly TRBD1 for D (5 bases). This CDR3 is 13 amino acids long. CDR1 and CDR2 (germline): SGHDT, YYEEEE. V was shortened by 4 bases and J by 3 bases, with 10 bases between the two germline ends. The CDR3 DNA reads TGTGCCAGCAGCCTCCGACAGCACACTGAAGCTTTCTTT. It translates to CASSLRQHTEAFF.

Here the CDR3 reads CASSLRTGANSYNSPLHF. CDR3 DNA sequence: TGTGCCAGCAGCTTGCGGACAGGCGCAAACTCCTATAATTCACCCCTCCACTTT. The V and J genes are TRBV5-5 and TRBJ1-6, with TRBD1 matching 7 bases. The CDR3 sequence is 18 residues long. The germline V gene encodes CDR1 SGHKS and CDR2 YYEKEE (reference sequence). Trimming took 1 base from V and 0 from J; bases not matched to a gene: 7.

The chain links TRBV19 to TRBJ2-1; 9 bases line up with TRBD1. This CDR3 is 15 amino acids long. Trimming cost V 5 bases and J 6 bases; bases outside gene matches: 8. Germline V CDR1 and CDR2: LNHDA, SQIVND (reference sequence). The CDR3 sequence is CASSSTYRGLNEQFF. The DNA for the CDR3 is TGTGCCAGTAGTTCAACTTACAGGGGGCTCAATGAGCAGTTCTTC.

The rearrangement links TRBV7-2 to TRBJ2-3; 7 nucleotides match TRBD2. Per germline, CDR1 SGHTA and CDR2 FQGNSA. The CDR3 totals 16 residues. V shed 2 bases and J 4 bases; nucleotides not matched to a gene: 9. The CDR3 DNA reads as TGTGCCAGCAGCTTATTAACGGGAGGTGCCTCAGATACGCAGTATTTT. Translation gives CASSLLTGGASDTQYF.

This chain connects TRBV15 to TRBJ2-2; D is undetermined. V was cut by 0 bases and J by 7 bases, with 12 bases left in between. Germline V lookup: CDR1 LNHNV, CDR2 YYDKDF (reference sequence). The CDR3 has 15 residues. The CDR3 is CATSRDGPLLGELFF. In nucleotides, the CDR3 is TGTGCCACCAGCAGAGATGGTCCATTACTCGGGGAGCTGTTTTTT. Based on the CDR3 plus reference TRBV15 and TRBJ2-2, the full variable domain is DAMVIQNPRYQVTQFGKPVTLSCSQTLNHNVMYWYQQKSSQAPKLLFHYYDKDFNNEADTPDNFQSRRPNTSFCFLDIRSPGLGDTAMYLCATSRDGPLLGELFFGEGSRLTVL.

This clone appeared a few times. This rearrangement joins TRBV10-3 to TRBJ2-7; 7 positions agree with TRBD2. The CDR3 spans 12 residues. Trimming cost V 6 bases and J 6 bases; bases outside gene matches: 5. In germline, CDR1 is ENHRY, CDR2 SYGVKD. The CDR3 nucleotides are TGTGCCATCAGGGCGGGAGCGGGCGAGCAGTACTTC. This gives the protein CAIRAGAGEQYF.

The CDR3 DNA follows: TGTGCCAGCAGCCAAGAGCGGGGGCTCGTCGCTTTCTTT. This encodes CASSQERGLVAFF. The chain is built from TRBV14 and TRBJ1-1; maybe TRBD1 (6 bases). V was trimmed by 0 bases and J by 11 bases, leaving 13 bases between them. This CDR3 is 13 amino acids long. Germline lookup yields CDR1 SGHDN and CDR2 FVKESK.

The chain combines TRBV2 with TRBJ2-3, with D unclear. Trimming shortened V by 3 bases and J by 5 bases, and 3 bases separated the two germline ends. The CDR3 length is 11 residues. Germline V lookup: CDR1 SNHLY, CDR2 FYNNEI. The CDR3 protein is CASSDRDTQYF. Written as DNA, the CDR3 is TGTGCCAGCAGTGACCGAGATACGCAGTATTTT.

This clone appeared a few times. The genes are TRBV12-5 and TRBJ2-1; tentative D call: TRBD2 (7 bases). The germline V gene encodes CDR1 LGHNT and CDR2 FRNRAP. CDR3 length: 13 amino acids. V dropped 2 bases and J dropped 11 bases, with 13 bases sitting between them. The CDR3, as DNA: TGTGCTAGTGGTTTGTTGTCGGGGGGCCAGCAGTTCTTC. This translates into CASGLLSGGQQFF.

The CDR3 protein is CASSLDVGGEKLFF. CDR3 coding DNA: TGTGCCAGCAGCTTGGACGTGGGGGGTGAAAAACTGTTTTTT. The V gene is TRBV5-5, the J gene TRBJ1-4, with TRBD1 as a possible D gene (5 bases). Trimming shortened V by 0 bases and J by 7 bases, and 10 bases separated the two germline ends. The CDR3 extends over 14 amino acids. Germline loops: CDR1 SGHKS, CDR2 YYEKEE (reference sequence). Looking up the rest from reference TRBV5-5 and TRBJ1-4 gives the full variable domain: DAGVTQSPTHLIKTRGQQVTLRCSPISGHKSVSWYQQVLGQGPQFIFQYYEKEERGRGNFPDRFSARQFPNYSSELNVNALLLGDSALYLCASSLDVGGEKLFFGSGTQLSVL.

CDR3 nucleotide sequence: TGTGCCAGCAGCTTCTCCACAGGGTCTAACTATGGCTACACCTTC. Protein product: CASSFSTGSNYGYTF. The V call is TRBV11-2, the J call TRBJ1-2; D perhaps matches TRBD1 (6 bases). The V end lost 3 bases, the J end lost 0 bases, and 11 bases lay between the germline ends. The germline V gene has CDR1 SGHAT and CDR2 FQNNGV. This CDR3 comprises 15 residues.

The chain carries TRBV19 and TRBJ2-1; a weak D match, TRBD1 (6 bases). The CDR3 totals 12 residues. V was clipped by 6 bases and J by 5 bases, with 8 bases between them. Germline assignment: CDR1 LNHDA and CDR2 SQIVND (reference sequence). The CDR3 nucleotides read TGTGCCAGTAGAGACAGGAACAATGAGCAGTTCTTC. This encodes CASRDRNNEQFF.

The J gene is TRBJ2-1, the V gene TRBV5-1; 11 bases are shared with TRBD2. This CDR3 contains 15 residues. CDR1 is SGHRS and CDR2 is YFSETQ in the germline V gene. V was pared by 4 bases and J by 4 bases, with 4 bases of the junction left unmatched. The CDR3 is CASSALAGEYNEQFF. CDR3 coding DNA: TGCGCCAGCAGCGCACTAGCGGGAGAATACAATGAGCAGTTCTTC.

The chain has TRBV18 and TRBJ2-7, with 10 positions matching TRBD2. This CDR3 has 15 residues. CDR1 KGHSH and CDR2 LQKENI come from the germline V gene. After removal of 2 bases from V and 3 bases from J, the junction contained 4 bases not matched to a gene. CDR3 nucleotide sequence: TGTGCCAGCTCACCAGGGAGCGGGAGGGTCTACGAGCAGTACTTC. Amino acids: CASSPGSGRVYEQYF.

This clone was recorded only once. The rearrangement uses TRBV29-1 and TRBJ1-2; D is perhaps TRBD1 (6 bases). Germline V gene lookup returns CDR1 SQVTM and CDR2 ANQGSEA. V was cut by 3 bases and J by 2 bases, with 7 bases left in between. The CDR3 extends over 12 amino acids. The CDR3 sequence: CSVDRGNYGYTF. CDR3 coding DNA: TGCAGCGTTGACAGGGGCAACTATGGCTACACCTTC.

The chain employs TRBV25-1 and TRBJ2-3, with TRBD2 matching 8 bases. There are 14 residues in the CDR3. CDR1 is MGHDK and CDR2 is SYGVNS in the germline V gene. Trimming cost V 7 bases and J 0 bases; bases outside gene matches: 3. The CDR3 is CASTSGLSTDTQYF. The CDR3 DNA follows: TGTGCCAGCACTAGCGGGCTTAGCACAGATACGCAGTATTTT.

V gene TRBV5-1 combines with J gene TRBJ2-5, with TRBD1 identical over 11 bases. The trim removed 7 bases at V and 7 bases at J, leaving 9 bases unmatched. Germline V gives CDR1 SGHRS, CDR2 YFSETQ. The CDR3 is made up of 14 amino acids. For the CDR3, the DNA is TGCGCCAGCTGGACAGGGGGCCCAGGGGGGACCCAGTACTTC. Translating gives CASWTGGPGGTQYF.

CDR3 amino acids: CASSPSFVTSNSYNEQFF. CDR3 nucleotides: TGTGCCAGCAGCCCCAGTTTCGTGACTAGCAACTCCTACAATGAGCAGTTCTTC. This chain connects TRBV11-2 to TRBJ2-1; TRBD2 matches 7 bases. The J segment lost 0 bases and the V segment lost 5 bases, leaving 13 bases of the junction unmatched. CDR3 size: 18 residues. Germline lookup yields CDR1 SGHAT and CDR2 FQNNGV.

This chain uses TRBV5-1 with TRBJ1-1, with 7 bases identical to TRBD1. Per germline, CDR1 SGHRS and CDR2 YFSETQ. The CDR3 totals 14 residues. V shed 4 bases and J 2 bases; nucleotides not matched to a gene: 5. For the CDR3, the DNA is TGCGCCAGCAGCGGAGGGACAGCAAACACTGAAGCTTTCTTT. This sequence encodes CASSGGTANTEAFF.

The rearrangement joins TRBV28 to TRBJ2-1; TRBD2 agrees at 9 bases. This CDR3 is built from 16 residues. In germline, CDR1 is MDHEN, CDR2 SYDVKM. V was pared by 4 bases and J by 1 base, with 5 bases of the junction left unmatched. In DNA form, the CDR3 reads TGTGCCAGCAGTTCATTTAGCGGGAGTTCCTACAATGAGCAGTTCTTC. Translation gives CASSSFSGSSYNEQFF.

In its sample, this clone was seen a few times. The genes are TRBV5-4 and TRBJ1-2; 10 bases match TRBD1. The germline V gene has CDR1 SGHNT and CDR2 YYREEE (reference sequence). The CDR3 sequence is 14 residues long. Losses at the gene ends were 3 bases for V and 2 bases for J; bases not matched to a gene: 1. The CDR3 coding sequence is TGTGCCAGCAGCTGGACAGGGGGAAACTATGGCTACACCTTC. It encodes CASSWTGGNYGYTF. Looking up the rest from reference TRBV5-4 and TRBJ1-2 gives the full variable domain: ETGVTQSPTHLIKTRGQQVTLRCSSQSGHNTVSWYQQALGQGPQFIFQYYREEENGRGNFPPRFSGLQFPNYSSELNVNALELDDSALYLCASSWTGGNYGYTFGSGTRLTVV.

V and J are TRBV2 and TRBJ1-2; 7 bases are shared with TRBD1. Germline CDR1 reads SNHLY; CDR2 reads FYNNEI. The CDR3 sequence is 14 residues long. J gave up 6 bases and V 4 bases, and 8 bases lay outside the gene matches. CDR3 DNA sequence: TGTGCCAGCAGTGCCCAGACAGGGAGGAATGGCTACACCTTC. Amino acid sequence: CASSAQTGRNGYTF.

The chain couples TRBV5-6 to TRBJ2-5; 9 bases match TRBD1. Germline CDR1 reads SGHDT; CDR2 reads YYEEEE. CDR3 length equals 15 residues. The V and J ends lost 3 bases and 5 bases, in that order; junction bases with no gene match: 8. The CDR3 DNA is TGTGCCAGCAGCTCGGGACAGGGAAATCGCGAGACCCAGTACTTC. Its translation is CASSSGQGNRETQYF.

V and J are TRBV7-3 and TRBJ2-3; D might be TRBD2 (6 bases). Germline V gene lookup returns CDR1 SGHTA and CDR2 FQGTGA. The ends were cut back, 5 bases at V and 2 bases at J, with 11 bases in the middle. The CDR3 extends over 14 amino acids. This chain's CDR3 is CASSMGGYTDTQYF. DNA for the CDR3: TGTGCCAGCAGCATGGGAGGCTACACAGATACGCAGTATTTT.

The J gene is TRBJ2-3, the V gene TRBV5-1; the match to TRBD2 covers 8 bases. The junction had 8 bases not matched to a gene; V was cut back by 5 bases and J by 0 bases. The CDR3 is made up of 16 amino acids. Germline V gives CDR1 SGHRS, CDR2 YFSETQ. The CDR3 loop is CASRLSGSSSTDTQYF. DNA of the CDR3: TGCGCCAGCAGATTGAGCGGGAGTTCCAGCACAGATACGCAGTATTTT.

V usage is TRBV13 and J usage is TRBJ2-6, with 7 bases fitting TRBD1. The germline gives CDR1 PRHDT, CDR2 FYEKMQ (reference sequence). V lost 2 bases, J lost 0 bases, and 10 bases stayed unmatched. This CDR3 is 19 amino acids long. The CDR3 DNA reads as TGTGCCAGCAGCTTACTTATGGCAGGGGGAACCTCTGGGGCCAACGTCCTGACTTTC. Protein sequence: CASSLLMAGGTSGANVLTF. Drawing the rest from reference TRBV13 and TRBJ2-6, the complete variable domain is AAGVIQSPRHLIKEKRETATLKCYPIPRHDTVYWYQQGPGQDPQFLISFYEKMQSDKGSIPDRFSAQQFSDYHSELNMSSLELGDSALYFCASSLLMAGGTSGANVLTFGAGSRLTVL.

The V gene is TRBV30, the J gene TRBJ1-1; D unclear. The length of the CDR3 is 13 residues. Germline lookup yields CDR1 GTSNPN and CDR2 SVGIG (reference sequence). Trimming removed 5 bases from V and 0 bases from J, with 10 bases in between. The CDR3 bases are TGTGCCTGGGAGACAACCATGAACACTGAAGCTTTCTTT. Its protein is CAWETTMNTEAFF.